This TCR beta chain was captured by sequencing in a study of shared T cell receptors in the human thymus. Using immunoSEQ multiplex PCR, the repertoire was profiled, and TCRdb retains in-frame clones only, with some absent. The sample comprises hundreds of thousands of clones, approximately 80% of which are singletons, and more than 0.01% rests with the top ten. This CDR3 region has 14 residues. Germline-derived CDR1 and CDR2 are SNHLY and FYNNEI. Trimming pared 3 bases from V and 4 bases from J, leaving 12 bases between. These data also formed part of another study, on human thymus T cells.

Sequencing used thymocytes. This receptor was identified in a boy younger than two with a congenital heart defect. The chain carries TRBV2 and TRBJ1-1, with a tentative D call TRBD1 (5 bases). This CDR3 reads CASSDQGIGTEAFF. DNA for the CDR3: TGTGCCAGCAGTGATCAGGGTATCGGCACTGAAGCTTTCTTT.